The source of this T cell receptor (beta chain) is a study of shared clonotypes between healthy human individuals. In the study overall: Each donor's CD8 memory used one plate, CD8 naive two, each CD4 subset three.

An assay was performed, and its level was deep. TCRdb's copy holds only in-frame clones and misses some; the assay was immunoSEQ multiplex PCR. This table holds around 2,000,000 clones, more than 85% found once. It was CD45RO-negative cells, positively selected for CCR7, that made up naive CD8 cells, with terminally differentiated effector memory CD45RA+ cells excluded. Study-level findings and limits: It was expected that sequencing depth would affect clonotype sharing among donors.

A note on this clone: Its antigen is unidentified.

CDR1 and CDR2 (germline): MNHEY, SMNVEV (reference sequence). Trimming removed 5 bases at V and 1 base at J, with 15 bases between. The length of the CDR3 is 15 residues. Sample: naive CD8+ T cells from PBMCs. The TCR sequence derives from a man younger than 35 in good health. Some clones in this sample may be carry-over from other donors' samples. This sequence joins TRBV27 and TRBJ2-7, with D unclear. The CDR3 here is CASSPGPLQSYEQYF. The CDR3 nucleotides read TGTGCCAGCAGTCCCGGGCCACTCCAGTCCTACGAGCAGTACTTC.